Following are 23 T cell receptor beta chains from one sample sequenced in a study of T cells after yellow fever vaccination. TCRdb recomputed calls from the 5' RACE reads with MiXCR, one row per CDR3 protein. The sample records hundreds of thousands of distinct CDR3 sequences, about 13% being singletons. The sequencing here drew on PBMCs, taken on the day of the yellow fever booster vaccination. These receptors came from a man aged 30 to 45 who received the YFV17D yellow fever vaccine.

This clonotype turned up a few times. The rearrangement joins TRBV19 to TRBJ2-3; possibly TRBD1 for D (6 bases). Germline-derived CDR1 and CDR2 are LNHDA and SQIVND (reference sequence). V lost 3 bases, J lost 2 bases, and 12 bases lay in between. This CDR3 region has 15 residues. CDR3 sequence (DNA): TGTGCCAGTAGTATGGAACAGGGAAACACAGATACGCAGTATTTT. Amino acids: CASSMEQGNTDTQYF.

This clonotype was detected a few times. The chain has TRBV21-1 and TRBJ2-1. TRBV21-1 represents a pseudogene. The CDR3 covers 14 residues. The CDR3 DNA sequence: TGTGCCAGCGTAGGGAACAAATTCCACAATGAGCAGTTCTTC. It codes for CASVGNKFHNEQFF.

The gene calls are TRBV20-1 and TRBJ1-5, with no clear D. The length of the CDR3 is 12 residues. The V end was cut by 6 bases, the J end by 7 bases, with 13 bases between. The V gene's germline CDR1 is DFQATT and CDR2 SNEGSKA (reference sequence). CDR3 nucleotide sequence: TGCAGTGCCCTGGACCTAGGACAGCCCCAGCATTTT. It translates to CSALDLGQPQHF.

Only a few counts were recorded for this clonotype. In DNA, the CDR3 is TGTGCCAGCAGTGTACAGGGTTTCCACGAGCAGTACTTC. Translated, it gives CASSVQGFHEQYF. This chain joins TRBV6-2 or TRBV6-3 and TRBJ2-7; D perhaps matches TRBD1 (6 bases). V was cut by 5 bases and J by 5 bases, with 13 bases left in between. The V gene's germline CDR1 is MNHEY and CDR2 SVGEGT. The CDR3 covers 13 residues.

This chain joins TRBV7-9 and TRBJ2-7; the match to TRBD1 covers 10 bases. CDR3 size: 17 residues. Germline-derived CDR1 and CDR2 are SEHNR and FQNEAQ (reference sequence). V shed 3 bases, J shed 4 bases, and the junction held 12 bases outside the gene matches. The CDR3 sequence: CASSFLPGDRGKYEQYF. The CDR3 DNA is TGTGCCAGCAGCTTTTTGCCGGGGGACAGGGGAAAGTACGAGCAGTACTTC.

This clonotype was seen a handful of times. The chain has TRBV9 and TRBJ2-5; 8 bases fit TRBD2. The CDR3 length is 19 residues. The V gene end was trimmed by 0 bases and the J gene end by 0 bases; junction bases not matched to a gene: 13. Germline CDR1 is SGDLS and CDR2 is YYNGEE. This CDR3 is CASSVAPPLAGNDQETQYF. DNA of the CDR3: TGTGCCAGCAGCGTAGCCCCCCCGCTAGCGGGTAACGACCAAGAGACCCAGTACTTC.

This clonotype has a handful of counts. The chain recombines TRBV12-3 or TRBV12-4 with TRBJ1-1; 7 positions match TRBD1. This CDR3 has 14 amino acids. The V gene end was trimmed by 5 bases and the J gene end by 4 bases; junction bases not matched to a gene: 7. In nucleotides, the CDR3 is TGTGCCAGCAGTAAAACAGGGGTCTTCACTGAAGCTTTCTTT. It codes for CASSKTGVFTEAFF.

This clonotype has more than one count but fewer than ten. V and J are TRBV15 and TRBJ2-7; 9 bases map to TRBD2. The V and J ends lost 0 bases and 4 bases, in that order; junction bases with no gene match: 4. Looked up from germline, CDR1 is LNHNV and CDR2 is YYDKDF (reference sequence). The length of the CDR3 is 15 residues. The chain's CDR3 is CATSREREGPYEQYF. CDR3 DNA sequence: TGTGCCACCAGCAGAGAGCGGGAGGGCCCATACGAGCAGTACTTC.

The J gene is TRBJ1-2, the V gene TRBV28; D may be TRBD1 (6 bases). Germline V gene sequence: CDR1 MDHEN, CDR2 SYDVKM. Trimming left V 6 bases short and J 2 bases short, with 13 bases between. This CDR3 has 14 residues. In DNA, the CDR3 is TGTGCCAGCAGGAGAGCAGGGGACAACTATGGCTACACCTTC. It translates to CASRRAGDNYGYTF.

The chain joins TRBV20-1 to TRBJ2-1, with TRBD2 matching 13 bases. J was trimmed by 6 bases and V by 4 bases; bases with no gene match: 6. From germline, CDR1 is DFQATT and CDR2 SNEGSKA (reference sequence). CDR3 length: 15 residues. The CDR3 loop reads CSAMGLAGIGNEQFF. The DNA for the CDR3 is TGCAGTGCTATGGGACTAGCGGGAATAGGCAATGAGCAGTTCTTC.

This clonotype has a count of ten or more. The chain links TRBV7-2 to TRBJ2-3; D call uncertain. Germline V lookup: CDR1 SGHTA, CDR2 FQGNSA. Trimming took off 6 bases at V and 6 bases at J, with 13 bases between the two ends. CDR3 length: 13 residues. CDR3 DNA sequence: TGTGCCAGCAGTTTCTGGAGCTTGGATACGCAGTATTTT. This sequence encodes CASSFWSLDTQYF. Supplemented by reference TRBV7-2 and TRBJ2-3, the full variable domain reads GAGVSQSPSNKVTEKGKDVELRCDPISGHTALYWYRQSLGQGLEFLIYFQGNSAPDKSGLPSDRFSAERTGGSVSTLTIQRTQQEDSAVYLCASSFWSLDTQYFGPGTRLTVL.

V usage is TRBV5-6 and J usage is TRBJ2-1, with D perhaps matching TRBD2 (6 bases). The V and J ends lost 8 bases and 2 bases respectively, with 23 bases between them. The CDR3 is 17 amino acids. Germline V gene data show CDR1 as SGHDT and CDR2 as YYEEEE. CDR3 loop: CASEGTRSFLAYNEQFF. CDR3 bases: TGTGCCAGTGAGGGGACTCGCTCATTCTTAGCCTACAATGAGCAGTTCTTC.

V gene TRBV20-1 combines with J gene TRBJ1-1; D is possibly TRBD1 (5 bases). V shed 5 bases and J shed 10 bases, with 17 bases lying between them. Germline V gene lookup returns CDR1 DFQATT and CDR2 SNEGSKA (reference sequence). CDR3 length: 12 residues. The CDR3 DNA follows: TGCAGTGCTCCACGCCAGAGGGGTCTAGCTTTCTTT. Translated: CSAPRQRGLAFF.

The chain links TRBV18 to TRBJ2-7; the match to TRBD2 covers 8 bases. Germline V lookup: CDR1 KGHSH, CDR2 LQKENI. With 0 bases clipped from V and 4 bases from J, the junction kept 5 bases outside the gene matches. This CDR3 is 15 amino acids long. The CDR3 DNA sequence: TGTGCCAGCTCACCACCGGCGGGGGGTGATTACGAGCAGTACTTC. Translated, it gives CASSPPAGGDYEQYF.

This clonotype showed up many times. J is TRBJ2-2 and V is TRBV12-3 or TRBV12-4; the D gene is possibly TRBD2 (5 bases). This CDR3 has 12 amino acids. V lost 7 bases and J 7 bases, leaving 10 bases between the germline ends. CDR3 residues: CASTWESGELFF. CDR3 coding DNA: TGTGCCAGCACCTGGGAGAGCGGGGAGCTGTTTTTT.

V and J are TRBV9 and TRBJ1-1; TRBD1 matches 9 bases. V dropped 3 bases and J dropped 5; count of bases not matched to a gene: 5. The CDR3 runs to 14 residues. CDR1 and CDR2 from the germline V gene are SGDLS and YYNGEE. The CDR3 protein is CASSATGGFTEAFF. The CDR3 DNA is TGTGCCAGCAGCGCGACAGGGGGTTTTACTGAAGCTTTCTTT.

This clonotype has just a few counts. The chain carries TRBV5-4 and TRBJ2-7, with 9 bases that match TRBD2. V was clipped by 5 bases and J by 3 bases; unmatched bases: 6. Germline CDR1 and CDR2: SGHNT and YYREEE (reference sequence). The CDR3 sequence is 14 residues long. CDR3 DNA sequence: TGTGCCAGCAGTTTGACTAGCGGAGACTACGAGCAGTACTTC. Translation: CASSLTSGDYEQYF.

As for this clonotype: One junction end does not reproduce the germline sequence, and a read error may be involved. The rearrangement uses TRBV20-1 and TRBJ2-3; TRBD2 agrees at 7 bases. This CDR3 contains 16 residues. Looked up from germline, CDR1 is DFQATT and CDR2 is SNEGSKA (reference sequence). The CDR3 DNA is TGCGGTGCTGAAACTGGTACTAGCGCTAGCACAGATACGCAGTATTTT. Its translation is CGAETGTSASTDTQYF.

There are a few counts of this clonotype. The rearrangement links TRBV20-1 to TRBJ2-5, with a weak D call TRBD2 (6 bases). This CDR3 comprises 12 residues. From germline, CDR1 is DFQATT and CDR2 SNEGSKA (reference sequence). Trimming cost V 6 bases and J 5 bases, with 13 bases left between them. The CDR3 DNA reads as TGCAGTGCAACCCCAGGGAGGGAGACCCAGTACTTC. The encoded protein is CSATPGRETQYF.

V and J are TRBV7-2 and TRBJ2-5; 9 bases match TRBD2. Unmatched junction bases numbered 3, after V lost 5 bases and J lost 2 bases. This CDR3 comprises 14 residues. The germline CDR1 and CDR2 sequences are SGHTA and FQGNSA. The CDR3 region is CASSMTSGQETQYF. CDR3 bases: TGTGCCAGCAGCATGACTAGCGGACAAGAGACCCAGTACTTC.

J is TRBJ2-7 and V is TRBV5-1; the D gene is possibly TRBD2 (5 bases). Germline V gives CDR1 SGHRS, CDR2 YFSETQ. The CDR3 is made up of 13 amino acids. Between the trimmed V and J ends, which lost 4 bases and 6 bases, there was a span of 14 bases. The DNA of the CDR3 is TGCGCCAGCAGCAAAGAAAGCGGAGGCGAGCAGTACTTC. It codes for CASSKESGGEQYF.

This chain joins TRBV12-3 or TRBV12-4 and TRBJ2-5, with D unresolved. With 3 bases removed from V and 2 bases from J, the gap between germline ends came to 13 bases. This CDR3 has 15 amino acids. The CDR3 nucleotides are TGTGCCAGCAGTTTTACCCAGTCGCAACAAGAGACCCAGTACTTC. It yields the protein CASSFTQSQQETQYF.

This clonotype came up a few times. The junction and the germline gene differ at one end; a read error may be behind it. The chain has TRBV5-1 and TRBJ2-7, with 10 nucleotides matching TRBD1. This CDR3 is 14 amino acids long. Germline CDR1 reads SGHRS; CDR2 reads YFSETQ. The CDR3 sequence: CASSWGQGSFEQYF. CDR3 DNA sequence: TGCGCCAGCAGCTGGGGACAGGGGTCCTTCGAGCAGTACTTC.